The entry that follows covers one TCR beta chain sequence. This entry comes from a study of blood T cell repertoires in COVID-19. Looking at the study overall: The United States, Italy and Spain provided the acute and convalescent COVID-19 samples. From T cells, B-cell-depleted T cells, or PBMCs came the material, which was cDNA or gDNA.

Trimming stripped 5 bases from V and 1 base from J, with 8 bases between. The CDR3 runs to 13 residues. CDR1 is KGHSH and CDR2 is LQKENI in the germline V gene. Source study methods: Amplification of reference gene primers was used by the study to estimate nucleated cell counts. The assay was immunoSEQ multiplex PCR, and TCRdb's table has in-frame clones only and misses some. The V and J calls and the clone size are those of that table, but D and trimming were determined from the DNA. The sample yields about 45,000 clones, roughly 82% seen once. Specimen: peripheral blood. The TCR originated in a human donor in a cohort sampled during active COVID-19. The V call is TRBV18, the J call TRBJ1-1; perhaps TRBD1 as D (6 bases). The CDR3 protein is CASSSGQNTEAFF. CDR3 nucleotide sequence: TGTGCCAGCTCATCGGGACAGAACACTGAAGCTTTCTTT.